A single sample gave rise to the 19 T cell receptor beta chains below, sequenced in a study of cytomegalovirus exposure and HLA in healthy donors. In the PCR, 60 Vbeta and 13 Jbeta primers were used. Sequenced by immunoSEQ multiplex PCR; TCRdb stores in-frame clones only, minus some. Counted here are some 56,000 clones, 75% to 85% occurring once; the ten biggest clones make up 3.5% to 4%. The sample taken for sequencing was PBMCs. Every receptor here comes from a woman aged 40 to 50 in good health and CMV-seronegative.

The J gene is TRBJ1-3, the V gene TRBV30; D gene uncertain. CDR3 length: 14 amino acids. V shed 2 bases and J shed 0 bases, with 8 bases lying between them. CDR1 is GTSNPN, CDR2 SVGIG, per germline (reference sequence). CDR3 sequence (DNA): TGTGCCTGGAGTTTTGGCAGCTCTGGAAACACCATATATTTT. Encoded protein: CAWSFGSSGNTIYF.

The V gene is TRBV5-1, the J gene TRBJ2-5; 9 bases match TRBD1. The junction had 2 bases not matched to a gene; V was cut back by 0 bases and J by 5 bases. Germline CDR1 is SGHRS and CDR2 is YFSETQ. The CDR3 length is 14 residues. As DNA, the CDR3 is TGCGCCAGCAGCTTGGGGGACAGGGTTGAGACCCAGTACTTC. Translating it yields CASSLGDRVETQYF.

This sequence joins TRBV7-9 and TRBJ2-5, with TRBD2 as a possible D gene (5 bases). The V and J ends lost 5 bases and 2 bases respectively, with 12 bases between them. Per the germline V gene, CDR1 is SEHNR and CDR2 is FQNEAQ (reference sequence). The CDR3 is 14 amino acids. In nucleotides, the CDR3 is TGTGCCAGCAGCATGCAACTAGAACAAGAGACCCAGTACTTC. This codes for CASSMQLEQETQYF.

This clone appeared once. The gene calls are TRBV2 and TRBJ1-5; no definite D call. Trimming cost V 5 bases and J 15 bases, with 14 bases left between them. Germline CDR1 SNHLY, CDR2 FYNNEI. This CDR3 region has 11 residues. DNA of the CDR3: TGTGCCAGCAGTTTGGCCGCAGGTCGGCATTTT. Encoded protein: CASSLAAGRHF.

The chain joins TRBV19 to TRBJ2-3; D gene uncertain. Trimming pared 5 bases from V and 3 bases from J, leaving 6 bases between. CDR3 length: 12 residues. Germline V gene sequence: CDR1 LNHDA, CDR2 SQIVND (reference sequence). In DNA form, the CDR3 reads TGTGCCAGTAGTCCTCGTACAGATACGCAGTATTTT. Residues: CASSPRTDTQYF.

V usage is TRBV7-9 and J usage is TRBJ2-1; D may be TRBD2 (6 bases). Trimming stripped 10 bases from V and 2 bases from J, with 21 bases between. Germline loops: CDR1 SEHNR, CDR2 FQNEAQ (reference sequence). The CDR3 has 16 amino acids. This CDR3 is CATLAPTGVPYNEQFF. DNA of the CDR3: TGTGCCACCCTGGCTCCGACGGGAGTACCCTACAATGAGCAGTTCTTC. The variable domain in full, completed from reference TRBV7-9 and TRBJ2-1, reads DTGVSQNPRHKITKRGQNVTFRCDPISEHNRLYWYRQTLGQGPEFLTYFQNEAQLEKSRLLSDRFSAERPKGSFSTLEIQRTEQGDSAMYLCATLAPTGVPYNEQFFGPGTRLTVL.

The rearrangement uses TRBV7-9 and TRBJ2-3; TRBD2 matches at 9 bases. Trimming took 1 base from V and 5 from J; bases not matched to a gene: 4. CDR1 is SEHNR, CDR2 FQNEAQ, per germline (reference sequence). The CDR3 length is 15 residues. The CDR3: CASSLVAGGVDTQYF. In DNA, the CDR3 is TGTGCCAGCAGCTTAGTTGCGGGAGGGGTAGATACGCAGTATTTT.

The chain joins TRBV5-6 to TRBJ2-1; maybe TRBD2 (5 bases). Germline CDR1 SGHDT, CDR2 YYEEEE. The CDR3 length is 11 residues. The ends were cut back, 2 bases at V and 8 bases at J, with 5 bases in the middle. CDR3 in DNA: TGTGCCAGCAGCTTTAGCGATGAGCAGTTCTTC. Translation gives CASSFSDEQFF.

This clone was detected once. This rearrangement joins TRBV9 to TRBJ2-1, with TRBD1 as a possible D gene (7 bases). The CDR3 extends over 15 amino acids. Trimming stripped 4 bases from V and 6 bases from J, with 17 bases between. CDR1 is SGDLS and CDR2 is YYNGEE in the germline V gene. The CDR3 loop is CASSPQNRGGNEQFF. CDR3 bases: TGTGCCAGCAGCCCCCAGAACAGGGGAGGCAATGAGCAGTTCTTC.

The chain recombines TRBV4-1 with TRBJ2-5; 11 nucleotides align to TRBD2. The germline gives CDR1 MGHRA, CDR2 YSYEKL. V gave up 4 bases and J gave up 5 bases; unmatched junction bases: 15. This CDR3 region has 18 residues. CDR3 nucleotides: TGCGCCAGCAGCCCAGGGACTAGCGGTGCCGGAGTGGGGGAGACCCAGTACTTC. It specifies CASSPGTSGAGVGETQYF.

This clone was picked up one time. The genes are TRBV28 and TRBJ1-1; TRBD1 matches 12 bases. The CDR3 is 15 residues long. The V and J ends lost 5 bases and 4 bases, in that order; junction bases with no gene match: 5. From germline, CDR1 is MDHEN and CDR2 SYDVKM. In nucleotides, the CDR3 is TGTGCCAGCAGTCCTCCGGGACAGGGGGCCACTGAAGCTTTCTTT. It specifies CASSPPGQGATEAFF.

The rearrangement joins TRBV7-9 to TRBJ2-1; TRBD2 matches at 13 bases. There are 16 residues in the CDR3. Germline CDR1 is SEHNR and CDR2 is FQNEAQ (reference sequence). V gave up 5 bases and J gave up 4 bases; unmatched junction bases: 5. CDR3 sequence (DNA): TGTGCCAGCAGCCACAGGACTAGCGGGAGATACAATGAGCAGTTCTTC. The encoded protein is CASSHRTSGRYNEQFF.

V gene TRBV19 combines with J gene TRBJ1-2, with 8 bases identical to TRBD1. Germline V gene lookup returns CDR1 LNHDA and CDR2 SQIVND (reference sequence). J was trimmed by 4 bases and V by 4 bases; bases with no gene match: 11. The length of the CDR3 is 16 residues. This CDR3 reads CASSTNPAQGGYGYTF. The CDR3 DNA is TGTGCCAGTAGTACCAACCCCGCACAGGGGGGCTATGGCTACACCTTC.

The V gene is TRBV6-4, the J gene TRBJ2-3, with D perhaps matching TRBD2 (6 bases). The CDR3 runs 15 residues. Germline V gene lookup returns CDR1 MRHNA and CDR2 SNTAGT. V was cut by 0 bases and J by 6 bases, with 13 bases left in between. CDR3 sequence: CASSDSSGAPDTQYF. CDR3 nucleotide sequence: TGTGCCAGCAGTGACTCTAGCGGCGCCCCGGATACGCAGTATTTT.

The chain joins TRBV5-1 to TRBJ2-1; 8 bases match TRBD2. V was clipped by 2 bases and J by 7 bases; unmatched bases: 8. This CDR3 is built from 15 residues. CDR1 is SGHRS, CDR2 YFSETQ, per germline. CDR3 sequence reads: CASSFTSGMSNEQFF. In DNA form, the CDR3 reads TGCGCCAGCAGCTTTACTAGCGGAATGTCAAATGAGCAGTTCTTC.

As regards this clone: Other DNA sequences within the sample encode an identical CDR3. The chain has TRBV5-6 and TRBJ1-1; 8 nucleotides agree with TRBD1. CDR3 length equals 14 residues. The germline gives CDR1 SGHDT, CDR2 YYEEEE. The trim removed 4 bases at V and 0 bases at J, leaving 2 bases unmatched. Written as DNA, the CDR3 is TGTGCCAGCAGCCTGGGACAGGTGAACACTGAAGCTTTCTTT. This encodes CASSLGQVNTEAFF.

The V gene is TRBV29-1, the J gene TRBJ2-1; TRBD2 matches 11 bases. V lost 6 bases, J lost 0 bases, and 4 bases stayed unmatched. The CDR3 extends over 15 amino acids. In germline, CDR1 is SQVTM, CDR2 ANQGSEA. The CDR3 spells CSVTSGSFSYNEQFF. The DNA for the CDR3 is TGCAGCGTAACTAGCGGGAGTTTCTCCTACAATGAGCAGTTCTTC.

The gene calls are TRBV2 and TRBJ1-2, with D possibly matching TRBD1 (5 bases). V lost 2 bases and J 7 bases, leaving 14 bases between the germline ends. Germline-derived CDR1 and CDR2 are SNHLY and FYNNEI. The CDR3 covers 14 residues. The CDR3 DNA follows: TGTGCCAGCAGTGAAAGTCTTTTAGGGGTTGGCTACACCTTC. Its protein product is CASSESLLGVGYTF.

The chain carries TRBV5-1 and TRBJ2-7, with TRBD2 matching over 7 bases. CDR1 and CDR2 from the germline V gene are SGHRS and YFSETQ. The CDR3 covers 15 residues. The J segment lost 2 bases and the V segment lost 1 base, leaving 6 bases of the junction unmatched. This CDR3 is CASSLNWGGPYEQYF. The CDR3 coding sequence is TGCGCCAGCAGCTTGAACTGGGGGGGTCCCTACGAGCAGTACTTC.